The rows below give T cell receptor beta chains drawn from one sample of a study of T cells after posttransplantation cyclophosphamide. Sequencing was performed with immunoSEQ multiplex PCR; in TCRdb, only in-frame clones are kept and a portion is missing. Singletons are absent from the sample, which has some 10,000 clones. The sequencing here drew on PBMCs, taken after allogeneic stem cell transplant with posttransplant cyclophosphamide. Every receptor here comes from a female patient aged 35 to 55 who received an allogeneic stem cell transplant from a related donor, was CMV-positive, and had no GVHD. The graft donor may have given rise to some T cells. Each CDR3 is given with its conserved first and last residue. D genes are given only for firm matches. Clone size is not always given. Where it is, it says once, few, many or a class for expanded clones.

j_call | d_call | clone_size | v_call | cdr3_aa | cdr3_nt
TRBJ1-6 | TRBD1 | many | TRBV10-3 | CAIRRQGFNSPLHF | TGTGCCATCAGGAGACAGGGCTTTAATTCACCCCTCCACTTT
TRBJ1-6 | TRBD1 | few | TRBV24-1 | CATSECPGQGRSPLHF | TGTGCCACCAGTGAATGCCCGGGACAGGGTAGGTCACCCCTCCACTTT
TRBJ2-1 | TRBD2 | many | TRBV4-3 | CASSQDRGGSYNEQFF | TGCGCCAGCAGCCAAGATCGCGGGGGGTCCTACAATGAGCAGTTCTTC
TRBJ1-2 | TRBD1 | . | TRBV12-3/TRBV12-4 | CASSPGQGAVLGYTF | TGTGCCAGCAGTCCAGGACAGGGGGCCGTCCTTGGCTACACCTTC
TRBJ1-4 | . | many | TRBV7-7 | CASSLIPREKLFF | TGTGCTAGCAGCTTGATTCCCCGGGAAAAACTGTTTTTT
TRBJ2-7 | TRBD1 | . | TRBV7-2 | CASSFDRGLYEQYF | TGTGCCAGCAGCTTCGACAGGGGGCTCTACGAGCAGTACTTC
TRBJ2-1 | . | many | TRBV12-5 | CASGPETTGFIINEQFF | TGTGCTAGTGGTCCCGAGACGACAGGCTTTATTATCAATGAGCAGTTCTTC
TRBJ2-2 | . | many | TRBV25-1 | CASSQTGFHTGELFF | TGTGCCAGCAGTCAAACAGGGTTCCACACCGGGGAGCTGTTTTTT
TRBJ2-7 | TRBD1 | many | TRBV6-6 | CASRRGQGYEQYF | TGTGCCAGCAGACGGGGACAGGGCTACGAGCAGTACTTC
TRBJ2-2 | . | many | TRBV27 | CASSPRRGGTGELFF | TGTGCCAGCAGTCCCCGCCGAGGCGGCACCGGGGAGCTGTTTTTT
TRBJ1-5 | . | many | TRBV19 | CASSIQKNQPQHF | TGTGCCAGTAGTATACAGAAGAATCAGCCCCAGCATTTT